This is a list of T cell receptor beta chains from one sample in a study of blood T cells in healthy people across ages. TCRdb analysed the 5' RACE reads with MiXCR anew, one entry per CDR3 protein. Found here are 800,000 to 950,000 distinct CDR3 sequences, around 48% of them singletons; the top ten hold around 15%. The sequencing sample was made of blood. Receptors originate from a man between 25 and 39 years old in good health. Each CDR3 is given with its conserved first and last residue. The order of the fields is V gene, D gene, J gene, CDR3 protein. D genes are given only for firm matches.

V gene: TRBV24-1
D gene: TRBD1
J gene: TRBJ2-1
CDR3 protein: CATSVSTGDEQFF

V gene: TRBV6-2/TRBV6-3
D gene: TRBD2
J gene: TRBJ2-1
CDR3 protein: CASSYPNLAGGYYNEQFF

V gene: TRBV5-1
D gene: -
J gene: TRBJ1-4
CDR3 protein: CASSSGIATNEKLFF

V gene: TRBV7-2
D gene: -
J gene: TRBJ2-7
CDR3 protein: CASSKMGYEQYF

V gene: TRBV15
D gene: -
J gene: TRBJ2-5
CDR3 protein: CATSRDPTVGETQYF

V gene: TRBV5-1
D gene: -
J gene: TRBJ2-7
CDR3 protein: CASSPGEASYQQYF

V gene: TRBV29-1
D gene: -
J gene: TRBJ1-2
CDR3 protein: CSVEDAGDQGYTF

V gene: TRBV2
D gene: -
J gene: TRBJ2-3
CDR3 protein: CASTTQRITDTQYF

V gene: TRBV15
D gene: -
J gene: TRBJ2-7
CDR3 protein: CATSRDRPPSYEQYF

V gene: TRBV20-1
D gene: TRBD1
J gene: TRBJ2-7
CDR3 protein: CSATDRGVTSYEQYF

V gene: TRBV28
D gene: TRBD2
J gene: TRBJ2-3
CDR3 protein: CASSVGGAGGLTDTQYF

V gene: TRBV18
D gene: TRBD2
J gene: TRBJ2-3
CDR3 protein: CASSPPIAGLKDTQYF

V gene: TRBV5-4
D gene: -
J gene: TRBJ2-1
CDR3 protein: CASSSRAPTKGERGYNEQFF

V gene: TRBV20-1
D gene: -
J gene: -
CDR3 protein: CSASPRQVGKTQYF

V gene: TRBV9
D gene: TRBD1
J gene: TRBJ2-7
CDR3 protein: CASSVESFVDRVDEQYF

V gene: TRBV20-1
D gene: -
J gene: TRBJ2-2
CDR3 protein: CSARDWVGGDTGELFF

V gene: TRBV3-1
D gene: TRBD2
J gene: TRBJ2-1
CDR3 protein: CASSLGSGGAVEQFF

V gene: TRBV27
D gene: -
J gene: TRBJ1-2
CDR3 protein: CASSQNRAPLYGYTF

V gene: TRBV3-1
D gene: TRBD1
J gene: TRBJ2-1
CDR3 protein: CASSQDTGTGGTNEQFF

V gene: TRBV7-2
D gene: -
J gene: TRBJ2-3
CDR3 protein: CASSLTFLATDTQYF

V gene: TRBV9
D gene: -
J gene: TRBJ1-1
CDR3 protein: CASSVDAGAEAFF

V gene: TRBV20-1
D gene: -
J gene: TRBJ2-6
CDR3 protein: CSAPVGGSANVVTF

V gene: TRBV12-3/TRBV12-4
D gene: -
J gene: TRBJ1-2
CDR3 protein: CASTGAGQGSGHTF

V gene: TRBV2
D gene: -
J gene: TRBJ2-7
CDR3 protein: CASSESPGRLDSYEQYF

V gene: TRBV27
D gene: -
J gene: TRBJ1-2
CDR3 protein: CASSFEGNDGYTF

V gene: TRBV28
D gene: -
J gene: TRBJ1-1
CDR3 protein: CASTLGPAARNTEAFF

V gene: TRBV6-1
D gene: -
J gene: TRBJ2-3
CDR3 protein: CASSDGSGADTQYF

V gene: TRBV6-5
D gene: TRBD2
J gene: TRBJ2-1
CDR3 protein: CASTSWTSGGKGEQFF

V gene: TRBV4-2
D gene: TRBD2
J gene: TRBJ2-1
CDR3 protein: CASSQTSGGANEQFF

V gene: TRBV5-4
D gene: TRBD1
J gene: TRBJ1-2
CDR3 protein: CASSFKDRGNYGYTF

V gene: TRBV6-5
D gene: -
J gene: TRBJ2-7
CDR3 protein: CASSYSSAGLYEQYF

V gene: TRBV27
D gene: -
J gene: TRBJ2-5
CDR3 protein: CASSLSPPRVGETQYF

V gene: TRBV6-1
D gene: -
J gene: TRBJ2-6
CDR3 protein: CASSERAGLSGANVLTF

V gene: TRBV18
D gene: -
J gene: TRBJ2-1
CDR3 protein: CASSPPSGNEQFF

V gene: TRBV20-1
D gene: -
J gene: TRBJ2-5
CDR3 protein: CSARGTGRNSQETQYF

V gene: TRBV5-1
D gene: -
J gene: TRBJ2-3
CDR3 protein: CASSVRGPDSTDTQYF

V gene: TRBV7-2
D gene: TRBD2
J gene: TRBJ2-5
CDR3 protein: CASAVGGVNQETQYF

V gene: TRBV25-1
D gene: -
J gene: TRBJ2-5
CDR3 protein: CASSEADKKGTQYF

V gene: TRBV6-4
D gene: TRBD2
J gene: TRBJ2-1
CDR3 protein: CASSTSGSPVPNEQFF

V gene: TRBV9
D gene: TRBD1
J gene: TRBJ2-1
CDR3 protein: CASSSTGTGVYNEQFF

V gene: TRBV21-1
D gene: -
J gene: TRBJ2-7
CDR3 protein: CARRTGLTYEQYF

V gene: TRBV6-2/TRBV6-3
D gene: TRBD1
J gene: TRBJ2-7
CDR3 protein: CASRCTQGEAYEQYF

V gene: TRBV5-1
D gene: -
J gene: TRBJ1-5
CDR3 protein: CASSLDGQAYQPQHF

V gene: TRBV29-1
D gene: -
J gene: TRBJ2-2
CDR3 protein: CSVGPGGASVGELFF

V gene: TRBV29-1
D gene: -
J gene: TRBJ2-3
CDR3 protein: CSVAVAGTDTQYF

V gene: TRBV6-6
D gene: -
J gene: TRBJ2-1
CDR3 protein: CASSPGRVYNEQFF

V gene: TRBV20-1
D gene: TRBD1
J gene: TRBJ2-7
CDR3 protein: CSAHSSGTGLYEQYF

V gene: TRBV4-2
D gene: TRBD1
J gene: TRBJ2-7
CDR3 protein: CASSQMRQGGEQYF

V gene: TRBV6-5
D gene: -
J gene: TRBJ1-2
CDR3 protein: CASSYKGEGGYTF